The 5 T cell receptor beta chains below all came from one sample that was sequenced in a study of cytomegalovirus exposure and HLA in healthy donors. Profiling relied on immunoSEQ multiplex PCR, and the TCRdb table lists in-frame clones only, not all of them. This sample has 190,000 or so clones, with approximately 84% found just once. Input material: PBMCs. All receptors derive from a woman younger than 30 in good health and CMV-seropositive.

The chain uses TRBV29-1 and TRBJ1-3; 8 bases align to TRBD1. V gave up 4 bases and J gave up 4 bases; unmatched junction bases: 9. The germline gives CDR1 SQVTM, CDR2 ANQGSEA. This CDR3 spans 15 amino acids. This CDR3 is CSVGFRTGNGNTIYF. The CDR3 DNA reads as TGCAGCGTTGGGTTTCGGACAGGGAACGGAAACACCATATATTTT.

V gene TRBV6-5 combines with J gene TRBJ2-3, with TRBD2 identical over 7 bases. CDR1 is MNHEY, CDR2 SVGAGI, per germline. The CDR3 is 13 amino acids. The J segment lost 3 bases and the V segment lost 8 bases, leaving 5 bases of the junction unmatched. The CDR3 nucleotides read TGTGCCAGCCGGGGTAGCGGGACAGATACGCAGTATTTT. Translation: CASRGSGTDTQYF.

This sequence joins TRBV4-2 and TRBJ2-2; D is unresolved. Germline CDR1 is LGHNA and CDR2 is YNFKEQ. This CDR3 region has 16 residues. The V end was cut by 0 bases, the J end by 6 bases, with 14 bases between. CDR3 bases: TGTGCCAGCAGCCAAGAGGCAGCTATTCAGGCCGGGGAGCTGTTTTTT. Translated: CASSQEAAIQAGELFF.

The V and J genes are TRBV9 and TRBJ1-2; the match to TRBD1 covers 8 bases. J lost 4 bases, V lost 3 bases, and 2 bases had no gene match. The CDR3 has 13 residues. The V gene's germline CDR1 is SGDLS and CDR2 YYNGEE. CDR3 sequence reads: CASSETGVYGYTF. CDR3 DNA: TGTGCCAGCAGCGAGACAGGGGTCTATGGCTACACCTTC.

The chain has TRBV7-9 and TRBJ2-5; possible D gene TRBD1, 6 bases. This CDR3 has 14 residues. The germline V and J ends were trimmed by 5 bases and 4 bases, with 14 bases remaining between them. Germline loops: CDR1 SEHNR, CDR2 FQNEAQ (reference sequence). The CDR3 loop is CASSLRDMRETQYF. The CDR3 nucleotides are TGTGCCAGCAGCCTCAGGGACATGAGAGAGACCCAGTACTTC.